Detailed here is one T cell receptor (beta chain). There are a few counts of this clonotype. It has no known antigen specificity. Base qualities are missing; no much larger clone stands one base away. For sequencing, an Illumina HiSeq 1500 was employed. TCRdb trimmed the raw reads at Q25, called clones with MiXCR and kept productive beta chains. Merged by CDR3 protein, the rows form single entries marked with the most common genes and DNA. For this sample there are about 300,000 distinct CDR3 sequences; 8% to 10% appear just once. Over 2.5% of the sample goes to the ten largest clones. CDR3 length: 13 amino acids, cysteine to phenylalanine. Left in the record is the CDR3 DNA by itself, 39 bases read in frame from the first base. The germline V gene provides CDR1 MDHEN and CDR2 SYDVKM. V is shortened by 6 bases, J by 10 bases, and the region joining them spans 15 bases. These data originate in a study of T cell repertoires in cytomegalovirus infection (dated by TCRdb to the late 2010s). In terms of the full investigation: The HLA type of each donor mattered for the analysis, because public TCR beta signatures pointed to carriage of CMV infection along with the matching HLA type. Overall results and qualifications from the work: Carriers of CMV infection plus the relevant HLA type were discriminated by the cumulative frequency of public TCR beta family members in the study cohort and in an independent approximately 340-donor cohort. The ex vivo response was dominated by HLA-C-restricted CMV-specific TCR beta clonotypes, which also provided the single most frequent clonotype in two of eight donors.

Sequenced: PBMCs. The receptor's source is a human donor in good health (CMV status not recorded). Some clones in this sample may be carry-over from other donors' samples. The chain was built from TRBV28 and TRBJ1-4; TRBD1 is a possible D gene, resting on 5 matching bases. Read as DNA, the sequence is TGTGCCAGCAGGTCCATGGACATAGGAAAACTGTTTTTT. This yields the protein CASRSMDIGKLFF.